Listed here are 4 T cell receptor beta chains from one sample, sequenced in a study of T cell responses to AZD1222 COVID-19 vaccine. The protocol was immunoSEQ multiplex PCR, while the TCRdb copy is restricted to in-frame clones and leaves out a portion. Among more than 100,000 clones listed, around 90% were seen once. The material was peripheral blood, obtained on day 0 of AZD1222 vaccination. Receptor source: an adult in good health.

V and J are TRBV7-2 and TRBJ2-7, with D tentatively TRBD2 (7 bases). Germline lookup yields CDR1 SGHTA and CDR2 FQGNSA. The CDR3 contains 17 residues. With 5 bases removed from V and 4 bases from J, the gap between germline ends came to 24 bases. DNA of the CDR3: TGTGCCAGCAGCCCGAGTGATGTCGGGGGGCTCCCTTACGAGCAGTACTTC. Translated, it gives CASSPSDVGGLPYEQYF.

As concerns this clone: The junction departs from the called germline gene at one end, perhaps through a read error. J is TRBJ1-2 and V is TRBV7-8; D possibly corresponds to TRBD1 (5 bases). Germline values: CDR1 SGHVS, CDR2 FQNEAQ. The CDR3 length is 15 residues. CDR3 sequence (DNA): TGTGCCAGCAGCCTAGCCGGGACGGCGAACTATGGCTACACCTTC. Amino acid sequence: CASSLAGTANYGYTF.

This chain joins TRBV5-5 and TRBJ2-7, with D perhaps matching TRBD1 (6 bases). CDR1 and CDR2 from the germline V gene are SGHKS and YYEKEE (reference sequence). V was trimmed by 6 bases and J by 2 bases, leaving 18 bases between them. The CDR3 length is 15 residues. The CDR3 DNA reads as TGTGCCAGCAACCTAATTCAAACAGGGACCTACGAGCAGTACTTC. Protein product: CASNLIQTGTYEQYF.

This chain links TRBV18 with TRBJ1-2, with D hard to call. Trimming removed 2 bases from V and 1 base from J, with 11 bases in between. Germline V gives CDR1 KGHSH, CDR2 LQKENI. CDR3 length equals 15 residues. The CDR3 nucleotides are TGTGCCAGCTCACCATATAGGGAAAATAACTATGGCTACACCTTC. Translating gives CASSPYRENNYGYTF.